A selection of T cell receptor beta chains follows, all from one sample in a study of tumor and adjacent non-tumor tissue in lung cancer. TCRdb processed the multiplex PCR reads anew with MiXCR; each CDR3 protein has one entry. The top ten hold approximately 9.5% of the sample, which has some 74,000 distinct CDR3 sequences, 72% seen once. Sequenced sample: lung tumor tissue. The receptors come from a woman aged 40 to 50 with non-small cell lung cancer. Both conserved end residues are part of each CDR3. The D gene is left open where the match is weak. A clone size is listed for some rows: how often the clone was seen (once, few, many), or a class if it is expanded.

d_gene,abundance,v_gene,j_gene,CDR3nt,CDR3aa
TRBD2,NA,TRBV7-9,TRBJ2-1,TGTCCCAGCAGCCAAAGGATAGCGGGCGAGCTGTTCTTC,CPSSQRIAGELFF
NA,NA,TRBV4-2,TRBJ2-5,TGTGCCAGCAGCCACGGGGAGGCGTGCGGTTGGGAGACCCAGTACTTC,CASSHGEACGWETQYF
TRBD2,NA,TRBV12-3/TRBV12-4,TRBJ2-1,TGTACCAGCAGTGCGCGGGGGTATGAGCAGTTCTTC,CTSSARGYEQFF
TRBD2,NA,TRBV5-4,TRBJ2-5,TGTGCCAGCAACGTGGGAATCGGGGAGGGTTCAGAGACCCAATACTTC,CASNVGIGEGSETQYF
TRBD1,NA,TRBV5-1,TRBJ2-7,TGCGACAGCAGCCCTGGGAGGGACAGGGATTATGAGCAGTACTTC,CDSSPGRDRDYEQYF
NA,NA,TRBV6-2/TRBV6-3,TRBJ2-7,TGTTCCACCTCTCGGGGACATATGAACTACGAGCAGTACTTC,CSTSRGHMNYEQYF
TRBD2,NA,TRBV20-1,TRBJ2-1,TGCAGTGCTAGAGATCATTACAGGGTGGAAGCGGGAGTGTCCTACAATGAGCAGTTCTTC,CSARDHYRVEAGVSYNEQFF
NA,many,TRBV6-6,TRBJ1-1,TGTGCCAGCAGTCCTTTATGGGGCACTGAAGCTTTCTTT,CASSPLWGTEAFF
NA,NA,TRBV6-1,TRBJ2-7,TGTGCCAGCAGTGAAGACGAGGGGGGCGGTACGTACGAGCAGTACTTT,CASSEDEGGGTYEQYF
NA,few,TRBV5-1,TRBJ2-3,TGCGCCAGCAGCTTGGTGGGGGGCTGGACAGATACGCAGTATTTT,CASSLVGGWTDTQYF
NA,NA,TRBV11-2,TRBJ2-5,TGTGCCAGCAGCTTAGTTTATGGAGGTACCCAGTACTTC,CASSLVYGGTQYF
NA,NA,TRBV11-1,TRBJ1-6,TGTGTCAGCAGCCGGACACTGGCTTCACCCCTCCACTTT,CVSSRTLASPLHF
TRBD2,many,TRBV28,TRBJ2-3,TGTGCCAGCAGTCCCCGTTTGTGGGGGGGAGGGGCAGATACGCAGTATTTT,CASSPRLWGGGADTQYF
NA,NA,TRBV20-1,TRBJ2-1,TGCATTGCTAGAGGAGGGAGCACCGCCTACAATGAGCACTTCTTC,CIARGGSTAYNEHFF
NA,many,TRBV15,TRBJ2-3,TGTGCCACCAGCCCGGGAGACACAGATACGCAGTATTTT,CATSPGDTDTQYF
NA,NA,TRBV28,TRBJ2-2,TGTGCCAGCAGATCGCAGGGTACCGGGGAGTTGTTTTTT,CASRSQGTGELFF
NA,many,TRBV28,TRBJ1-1,TGTGCCAGCAGCCAGGGGTTCTACACTGAAGCTTTCTTT,CASSQGFYTEAFF
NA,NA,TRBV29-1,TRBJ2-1,TGCAGCCTAGGCTTCGGGGCATACAATGAGCAGTTGTTC,CSLGFGAYNEQLF
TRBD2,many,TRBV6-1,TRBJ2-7,TGTGCCAGCAGTCAATCTAGCGGGGGACCATACGAGCAGTACTTC,CASSQSSGGPYEQYF
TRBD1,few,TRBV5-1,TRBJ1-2,TGCGCCAGCAGAAAAGGGGGCGAAACTAATGGCTACACCTTC,CASRKGGETNGYTF
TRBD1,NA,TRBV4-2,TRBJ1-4,TGTGCCAGCAGCCAAGAGGCGGGACAGGGTGGCAAAGGCCGAAAACTGTTTTTT,CASSQEAGQGGKGRKLFF
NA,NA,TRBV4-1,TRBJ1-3,TGCACCAGCAGCCAATCCGTCCTCTCTGGAAACACCATATGTTTT,CTSSQSVLSGNTICF
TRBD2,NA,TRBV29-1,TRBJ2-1,TGCATCGTCGAGACTAGCGGGATTTGCGATGAGCAGTTCTTC,CIVETSGICDEQFF
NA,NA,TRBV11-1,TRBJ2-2,TGTGCCAGCAGCCGGGACGGATACACCTGGGAGCTGTTTTTT,CASSRDGYTWELFF
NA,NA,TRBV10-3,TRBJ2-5,TGTACCATCGGGTCGGAGACCCAGTACTTC,CTIGSETQYF
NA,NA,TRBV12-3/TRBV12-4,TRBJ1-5,TGTGCCGCCAGTTTCCTAGGCCTCAATCATCCCCAGCATTTT,CAASFLGLNHPQHF
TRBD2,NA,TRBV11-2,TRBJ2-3,TGTACTAGCAGCTCAGTTGGCGGGGGGGAAAGCACAGATACGCAGTATTTT,CTSSSVGGGESTDTQYF
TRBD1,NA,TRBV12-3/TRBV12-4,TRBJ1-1,TGTGTCAGCAGACTACAGGGGTTGAACACTGAAGCTTTCTTT,CVSRLQGLNTEAFF
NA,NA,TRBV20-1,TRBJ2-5,TGCGGTGCTAGAGGCGGAGAGTTACTTTTGCAAGAGACCCAGTACTTT,CGARGGELLLQETQYF
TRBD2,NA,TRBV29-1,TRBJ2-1,TGCAGCGTCGATACGGGGACTAGCGGGAACGATGAGCAGATCTTT,CSVDTGTSGNDEQIF
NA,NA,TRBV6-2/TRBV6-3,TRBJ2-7,TGTGCCAGCAGTTACTTGAACAGTGAGCAGTACTTC,CASSYLNSEQYF
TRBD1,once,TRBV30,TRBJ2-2,TGTAGCTGGAGTGGGACAGACACCGGGGAGCTGTTTTTT,CSWSGTDTGELFF
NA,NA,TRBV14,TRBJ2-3,TGTGCCAACAGCCCAGGCCGGACAGATACGCAGTATTTT,CANSPGRTDTQYF
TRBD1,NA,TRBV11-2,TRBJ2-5,TGTGCCAGTAGGGATAGCAGATCCACCGGGACAGCTCAAGAGACCCAGTACTTT,CASRDSRSTGTAQETQYF
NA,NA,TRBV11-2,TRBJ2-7,TGTGCCAGCAGTTTAGCACGAGATTGGGGGCAGTACTTC,CASSLARDWGQYF
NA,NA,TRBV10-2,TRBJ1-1,TGCGCCAGCAACGGGGCGGTGAACATTGAAGCTTTCTTC,CASNGAVNIEAFF
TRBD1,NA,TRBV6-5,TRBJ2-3,TGTGCCAGCAGTTACACCACAGGGGCAGATGAGCCCCAGTATTTT,CASSYTTGADEPQYF
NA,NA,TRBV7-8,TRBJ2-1,TGTGCCAGCAGCGACAGGGGACTAGCCACTCGTGGCTTC,CASSDRGLATRGF
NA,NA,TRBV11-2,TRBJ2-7,TGTGCCAGCGGCTTAGATCCCCAGGGGTCCTACGAGCAGTATTTC,CASGLDPQGSYEQYF
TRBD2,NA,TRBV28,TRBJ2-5,TGTGCCAGCAGAGAGACTAGCGGGGGGGGAAAGACCCAGTACTTC,CASRETSGGGKTQYF
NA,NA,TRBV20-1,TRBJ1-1,TGCAGTGCCCTCGAGCGGGGTTCTGAAGCCTTCTTT,CSALERGSEAFF